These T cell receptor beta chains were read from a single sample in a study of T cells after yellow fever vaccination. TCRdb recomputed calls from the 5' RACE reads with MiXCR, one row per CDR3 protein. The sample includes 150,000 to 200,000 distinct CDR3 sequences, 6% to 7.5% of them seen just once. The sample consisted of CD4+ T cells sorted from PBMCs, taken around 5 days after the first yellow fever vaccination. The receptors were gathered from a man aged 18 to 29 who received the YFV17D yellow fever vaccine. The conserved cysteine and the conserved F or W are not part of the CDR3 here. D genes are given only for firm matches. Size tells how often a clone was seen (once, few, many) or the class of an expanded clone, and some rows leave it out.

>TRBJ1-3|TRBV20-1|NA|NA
SAPIGNSGNTIY
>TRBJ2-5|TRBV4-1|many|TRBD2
ASSQEPSGVGTQY
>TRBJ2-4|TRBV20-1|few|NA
SASRRWDSGDIQY
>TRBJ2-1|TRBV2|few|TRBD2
ASRRSVSGSSYNEQF
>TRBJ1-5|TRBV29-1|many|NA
SVEEGGGQPQH
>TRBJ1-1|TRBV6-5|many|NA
ASSLGPIRTEAF
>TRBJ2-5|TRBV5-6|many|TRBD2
ASSLVLAGVTTQY
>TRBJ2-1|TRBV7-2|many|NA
ASSSPQAGEQF
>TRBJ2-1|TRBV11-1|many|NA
ASSPRQVSEQF
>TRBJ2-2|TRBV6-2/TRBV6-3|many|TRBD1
ASSYGTGANTGELF
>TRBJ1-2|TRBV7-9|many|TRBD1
ASRGDRGYGYT
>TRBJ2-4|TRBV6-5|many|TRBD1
ASSYRTGSGLNIQY
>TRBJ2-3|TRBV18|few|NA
ASLLPGATDTQY
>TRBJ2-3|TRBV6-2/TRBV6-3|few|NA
ASSPVRAQGGTQY
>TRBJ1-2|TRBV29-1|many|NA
SVDHRVGGGYT
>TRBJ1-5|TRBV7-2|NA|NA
ASNPGAQGQPQH
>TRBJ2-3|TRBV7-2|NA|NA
ASSLRSGLRDTQY
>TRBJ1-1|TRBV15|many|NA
ATSRDRLGISTEAF
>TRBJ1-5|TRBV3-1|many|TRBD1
ASSQNRGLGDQPQH
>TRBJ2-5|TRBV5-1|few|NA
ASTRMRGGSETQY
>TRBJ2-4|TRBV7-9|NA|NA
DSSLPGGHKNIQY
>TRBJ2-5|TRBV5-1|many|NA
ASSPKAGSAETQY
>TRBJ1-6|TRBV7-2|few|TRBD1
ASSFPGRGFNSPLH
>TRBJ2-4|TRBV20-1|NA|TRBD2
SARNPRGGYGNIQY
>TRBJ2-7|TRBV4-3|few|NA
ASSQETGGAEQY
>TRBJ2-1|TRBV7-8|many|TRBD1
ASSRPQGHNEQF
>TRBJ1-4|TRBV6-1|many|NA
ASSPRTDATNEKLF
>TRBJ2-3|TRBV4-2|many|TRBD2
ASSRKIQLAGGNLSTDTQY
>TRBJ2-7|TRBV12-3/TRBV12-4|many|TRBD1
ASSSSMTGSYEQY
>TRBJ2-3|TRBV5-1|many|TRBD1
ASKKPTGEYTDTQY
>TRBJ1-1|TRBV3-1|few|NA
ASSQADSNTEAF
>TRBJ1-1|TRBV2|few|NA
ASSKENTEAF
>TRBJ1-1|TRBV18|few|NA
ASSRAKNTEAF
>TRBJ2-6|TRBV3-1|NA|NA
ASLRSGANVLT
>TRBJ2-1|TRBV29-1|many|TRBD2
SVERIAGGMNEQF
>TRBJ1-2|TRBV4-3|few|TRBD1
ASSPQTGGRGYT
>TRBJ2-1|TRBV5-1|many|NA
ASSFDGSPYNEQF
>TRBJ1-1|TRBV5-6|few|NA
ASSFHGFGTEAF
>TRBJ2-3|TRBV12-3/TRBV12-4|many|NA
ASSFWAITDTQY
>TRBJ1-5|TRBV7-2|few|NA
ASSRVLRGPQH
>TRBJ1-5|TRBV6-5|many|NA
ASSYGDSDQPQH
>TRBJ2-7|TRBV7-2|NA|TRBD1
ASSLEQGRYEQY
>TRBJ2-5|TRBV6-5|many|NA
ASSYSPGNKETQY
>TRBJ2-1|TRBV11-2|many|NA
ASSLAFQDEQF